The next 17 T cell receptor beta chains were all read from a single sample in a study of human T cells and chemical hapten exposure. Unique molecular identifiers were attached to individual cDNA molecules during library preparation. TCRdb analysed the reads with MiXCR anew, one entry per CDR3 protein. This sample yields around 120,000 distinct CDR3 sequences, of which over 7% are seen a single time; 1.3% to 1.5% belongs to the top ten. Unseparated into fractions, whole blood served as the source from which total RNA was extracted. The sample consisted of whole blood. The source of these receptors is a human donor in good health. Some clones in this sample may be carry-over from other donors' samples.

A few counts support this clonotype. CDR3 DNA sequence: TGTGCCAGCAGTTGGGGTAGAAACACCGGGGAGCTGTTTTTT. It encodes CASSWGRNTGELFF. This chain connects TRBV27 to TRBJ2-2; D uncertain. V was clipped by 4 bases and J by 2 bases, with 8 bases between them. CDR1 and CDR2 from the germline V gene are MNHEY and SMNVEV (reference sequence). The CDR3 length is 14 residues.

This chain joins TRBV10-3 and TRBJ1-2; 11 positions agree with TRBD1. Trimming at V came to 3 bases and at J to 6 bases, leaving 12 bases not matched to a gene. The CDR3 has 17 amino acids. Germline V lookup: CDR1 ENHRY, CDR2 SYGVKD. This CDR3 is CAISERTGGLMRDGYTF. In DNA, the CDR3 is TGTGCCATCAGTGAACGGACAGGGGGCTTGATGCGGGATGGCTACACCTTC.

V usage is TRBV6-5 and J usage is TRBJ1-3; D not certain. The germline V gene encodes CDR1 MNHEY and CDR2 SVGAGI. The CDR3 loop spans 12 amino acids. CDR3 residues: CASESSGNTIYF. The CDR3 DNA follows: TGTGCATCTGAGAGCTCTGGAAACACCATATATTTT.

This clonotype was found many times. This chain joins TRBV7-9 and TRBJ1-2; possible D gene TRBD1, 5 bases. This CDR3 has 14 amino acids. CDR1 is SEHNR and CDR2 is FQNEAQ in the germline V gene (reference sequence). The germline V and J ends were trimmed by 1 base and 6 bases, with 12 bases remaining between them. In nucleotides, the CDR3 is TGTGCCAGCAGCTTAGTACAGGAGATTGATGGCTACACCTTC. This sequence encodes CASSLVQEIDGYTF.

In this sample, this clonotype turned up a few times. The chain is built from TRBV5-4 and TRBJ1-2; D is uncertain. V lost 0 bases and J lost 4, with 10 bases in between. This CDR3 comprises 14 residues. Germline lookup yields CDR1 SGHNT and CDR2 YYREEE (reference sequence). The CDR3 is CASSLALAGYGYTF. As DNA, the CDR3 is TGTGCCAGCAGCTTGGCCCTCGCCGGCTATGGCTACACCTTC.

A few counts support this clonotype. CDR3 nucleotides: TGTGCCAGCAGCTTAAGGGCATCCATCAGGGGGGATGAGCAGTTCTTC. Its protein product is CASSLRASIRGDEQFF. The chain recombines TRBV7-3 with TRBJ2-1; D is possibly TRBD1 (7 bases). Trimming removed 1 base from V and 8 bases from J, with 18 bases in between. The CDR3 length is 16 residues. CDR1 SGHTA and CDR2 FQGTGA come from the germline V gene. Variable domain in full (rest from reference TRBV7-3 and TRBJ2-1): GAGVSQTPSNKVTEKGKYVELRCDPISGHTALYWYRQSLGQGPEFLIYFQGTGAADDSGLPNDRFFAVRPEGSVSTLKIQRTERGDSAVYLCASSLRASIRGDEQFFGPGTRLTVL.

In its sample, this clonotype was seen a few times. The rearrangement links TRBV29-1 to TRBJ1-1; D may be TRBD1 (6 bases). V lost 4 bases and J lost 5, with 14 bases in between. In germline, CDR1 is SQVTM, CDR2 ANQGSEA. The CDR3 covers 13 residues. CDR3 sequence reads: CSVGDSGETEAFF. DNA for the CDR3: TGCAGCGTTGGGGACTCAGGGGAAACTGAAGCTTTCTTT.

V and J are TRBV20-1 and TRBJ2-7; 14 positions match TRBD2. Germline CDR1 is DFQATT and CDR2 is SNEGSKA (reference sequence). There are 18 residues in the CDR3. V dropped 0 bases and J dropped 7; count of bases not matched to a gene: 14. CDR3 nucleotide sequence: TGCAGTGCTAGAGATGCCGGGACTAGCGGGAGCGAGGTCAGGGAGCAGTACTTC. Its protein is CSARDAGTSGSEVREQYF.

This clonotype was seen only a few times. V usage is TRBV14 and J usage is TRBJ2-5, with D perhaps matching TRBD1 (6 bases). The V end was cut by 0 bases, the J end by 2 bases, with 13 bases between. This CDR3 has 16 amino acids. Germline CDR1 reads SGHDN; CDR2 reads FVKESK. CDR3 DNA sequence: TGTGCCAGCAGCCAAGATCGCCCTGGACAGCAAGAGACCCAGTACTTC. Its protein is CASSQDRPGQQETQYF. Using reference TRBV14 and TRBJ2-5 for the parts outside the CDR3, the full variable domain is EAGVTQFPSHSVIEKGQTVTLRCDPISGHDNLYWYRRVMGKEIKFLLHFVKESKQDESGMPNNRFLAERTGGTYSTLKVQPAELEDSGVYFCASSQDRPGQQETQYFGPGTRLLVL.

Only a few counts were recorded for this clonotype. J is TRBJ2-1 and V is TRBV6-1; TRBD1 or TRBD2 may be the D gene (5 bases each). Germline loops: CDR1 MNHNS, CDR2 SASEGT. This CDR3 spans 15 amino acids. V was cut by 1 base and J by 0 bases, with 7 bases left in between. CDR3 sequence (DNA): TGTGCCAGCAGTGAAGGGGGGAGCTCCTACAATGAGCAGTTCTTC. This gives the protein CASSEGGSSYNEQFF.

J is TRBJ2-1 and V is TRBV2; 12 bases map to TRBD1. Looked up from germline, CDR1 is SNHLY and CDR2 is FYNNEI. The J segment lost 5 bases and the V segment lost 9 bases, leaving 2 bases of the junction unmatched. This CDR3 has 13 residues. The CDR3 DNA is TGTGCCAGAGGGACAGGGGGCAACAATGAGCAGTTCTTC. This translates into CARGTGGNNEQFF.

This clonotype was seen ten or more times. The rearrangement links TRBV7-2 to TRBJ1-5, with unresolved D. From germline, CDR1 is SGHTA and CDR2 FQGNSA. The CDR3 has 16 amino acids. The V end was cut by 1 base, the J end by 4 bases, with 14 bases between. This CDR3 reads CASSLDLRGTNQPQHF. The CDR3 DNA reads TGTGCCAGCAGCTTAGACCTCCGGGGTACTAATCAGCCCCAGCATTTT.

Details on this clonotype: One junction end does not reproduce the germline sequence, and a read error may be involved. The gene calls are TRBV3-1 and TRBJ2-2, with 16 bases lining up with TRBD2. From germline, CDR1 is LGHDT and CDR2 YNNKEL (reference sequence). This CDR3 has 20 amino acids. CDR3: CASSPGLAGGLVANAGELFF. CDR3 DNA: TGTGCCAGCAGCCCGGGACTAGCGGGAGGGCTCGTAGCGAACGCCGGGGAGCTGTTTTTT.

This clonotype was picked up a small number of times. V gene TRBV20-1 combines with J gene TRBJ2-5, with 9 bases that match TRBD1. The CDR3 totals 15 residues. Germline CDR1 and CDR2: DFQATT and SNEGSKA (reference sequence). Trimming cost V 0 bases and J 6 bases; bases outside gene matches: 8. The DNA of the CDR3 is TGCAGTGCTAGAGATTGGACAGGGGCGTCTAAGACCCAGTACTTC. Protein: CSARDWTGASKTQYF.

This clonotype was observed a few times. The chain is built from TRBV5-1 and TRBJ2-7; D might be TRBD1 (6 bases). The CDR3 totals 15 residues. Germline V CDR1 and CDR2: SGHRS, YFSETQ. V was cut by 1 base and J by 5 bases, with 16 bases left in between. In DNA form, the CDR3 reads TGCGCCAGCAGCTTGCGCAACAGGGTAGGACACGAGCAGTACTTC. Translated, it gives CASSLRNRVGHEQYF. The full variable domain, its missing parts supplied by reference TRBV5-1 and TRBJ2-7, is KAGVTQTPRYLIKTRGQQVTLSCSPISGHRSVSWYQQTPGQGLQFLFEYFSETQRNKGNFPGRFSGRQFSNSRSEMNVSTLELGDSALYLCASSLRNRVGHEQYFGPGTRLTVT.

The CDR3 spells CASSKTGQLYEQYF. In nucleotides, the CDR3 is TGTGCCAGCAGTAAGACGGGACAGCTCTACGAGCAGTACTTC. The V gene is TRBV28, the J gene TRBJ2-7; 7 positions match TRBD1. This CDR3 region has 14 residues. After removal of 5 bases from V and 3 bases from J, the junction contained 7 bases not matched to a gene. CDR1 MDHEN and CDR2 SYDVKM come from the germline V gene.

V is TRBV5-4 and J is TRBJ2-2; D is possibly TRBD1 (7 bases). V shed 3 bases and J shed 6 bases, with 9 bases lying between them. The CDR3 has 13 residues. Per germline, CDR1 SGHNT and CDR2 YYREEE (reference sequence). CDR3 region: CASSSRGAGELFF. As DNA, the CDR3 is TGTGCCAGCAGCTCCAGGGGGGCCGGGGAGCTGTTTTTT.